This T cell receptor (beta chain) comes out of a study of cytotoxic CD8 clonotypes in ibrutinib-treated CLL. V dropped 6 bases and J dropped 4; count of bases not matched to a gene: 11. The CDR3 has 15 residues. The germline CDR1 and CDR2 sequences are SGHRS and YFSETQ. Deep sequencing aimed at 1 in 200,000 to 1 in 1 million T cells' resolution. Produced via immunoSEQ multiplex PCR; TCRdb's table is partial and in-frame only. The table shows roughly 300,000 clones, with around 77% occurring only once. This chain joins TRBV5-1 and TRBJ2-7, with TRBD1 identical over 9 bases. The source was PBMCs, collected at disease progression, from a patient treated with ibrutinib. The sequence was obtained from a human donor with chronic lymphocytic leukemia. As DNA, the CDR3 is TGCGCCAGCATCCGACCGGTGGACAGGGGTTACGAGCAGTACTTC. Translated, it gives CASIRPVDRGYEQYF.